These 9 T cell receptor beta chains came from one sample sequenced in a study of shared clonotypes between healthy human individuals. Some clones are missing from TCRdb's copy, which holds only in-frame ones; the method was immunoSEQ multiplex PCR. The sample shows hundreds of thousands of clones, approximately 96% of them seen only once. The sample was memory CD8+ T cells sorted from blood. Indicated subset: CD45RO+ cells pooled with CCR7-negative TemRA cells. These receptors were taken from a man aged 25 to 45 in good health.

The chain has TRBV5-1 and TRBJ2-3; perhaps TRBD2 as D (6 bases). This CDR3 region has 15 residues. Germline CDR1 SGHRS, CDR2 YFSETQ. Trimming pared 3 bases from V and 3 bases from J, leaving 14 bases between. CDR3 coding DNA: TGCGCCAGCAGCTCCCACGTGGGGACTACAGATACGCAGTATTTT. Translated: CASSSHVGTTDTQYF.

V and J are TRBV6-5 and TRBJ2-3; TRBD2 matches 12 bases. The ends lost 0 bases at V and 5 bases at J; junction bases unmatched: 0. CDR1 is MNHEY, CDR2 SVGAGI, per germline. The CDR3 contains 15 residues. CDR3 sequence: CASSYSLAGGDTQYF. CDR3 nucleotides: TGTGCCAGCAGTTACTCACTAGCGGGAGGAGATACGCAGTATTTT.

This rearrangement joins TRBV10-3 to TRBJ2-1, with 9 bases matching TRBD2. V shed 4 bases and J 6 bases; nucleotides not matched to a gene: 13. Germline values: CDR1 ENHRY, CDR2 SYGVKD. This CDR3 has 17 amino acids. CDR3 residues: CAISGKGAGGPGNEQFF. The CDR3 DNA reads TGTGCCATCAGTGGTAAGGGGGCGGGAGGGCCCGGCAATGAGCAGTTCTTC.

Concerning this clone: Other DNA sequences of this sample code for an identical CDR3. J is TRBJ1-3 and V is TRBV28, with unresolved D. V was trimmed by 2 bases and J by 0 bases, leaving 5 bases between them. The CDR3 has 14 amino acids. The germline gives CDR1 MDHEN, CDR2 SYDVKM. DNA for the CDR3: TGTGCCAGCAGTTTAGGGATCTCTGGAAACACCATATATTTT. This translates into CASSLGISGNTIYF.

The V call is TRBV29-1, the J call TRBJ2-5; TRBD2 aligns across 7 bases. Trimming cost V 0 bases and J 1 base; bases outside gene matches: 8. Germline CDR1 SQVTM, CDR2 ANQGSEA. The CDR3 has 16 residues. CDR3 residues: CSVEDQLAEAQETQYF. In DNA, the CDR3 is TGCAGCGTTGAAGATCAGCTAGCGGAAGCCCAAGAGACCCAGTACTTC.

CDR3 sequence reads: CASSRGGQTNSPLHF. The CDR3 DNA reads as TGCGCCAGCAGCAGAGGGGGACAGACAAATTCACCCCTCCACTTT. This chain links TRBV5-1 with TRBJ1-6; TRBD1 agrees at 7 bases. The V segment lost 4 bases and the J segment 7 bases; nucleotides outside the gene matches: 8. Germline CDR1 and CDR2: SGHRS and YFSETQ. The CDR3 is made up of 15 amino acids.

The chain combines TRBV19 with TRBJ1-1; D possibly corresponds to TRBD1 (5 bases). Germline-derived CDR1 and CDR2 are LNHDA and SQIVND (reference sequence). V was cut by 3 bases and J by 0 bases, with 20 bases left in between. The CDR3 extends over 18 amino acids. The chain's CDR3 is CASSILRSLRALNTEAFF. The DNA of the CDR3 is TGTGCCAGTAGTATCCTGCGATCCCTCAGGGCCCTGAACACTGAAGCTTTCTTT.

The CDR3 DNA is TGTGCCTGGAGCCCCCAATTCGGGGGCTACACCTTC. Its translation is CAWSPQFGGYTF. This chain links TRBV30 with TRBJ1-2; D ambiguous. The length of the CDR3 is 12 residues. CDR1 is GTSNPN, CDR2 SVGIG, per germline (reference sequence). Trimming pared 3 bases from V and 8 bases from J, leaving 13 bases between.

The chain has TRBV30 and TRBJ2-1, with TRBD2 identical over 7 bases. Trimming at V came to 4 bases and at J to 0 bases, leaving 3 bases not matched to a gene. The germline V gene encodes CDR1 GTSNPN and CDR2 SVGIG (reference sequence). CDR3 length equals 14 residues. CDR3 sequence reads: CAWNREASYNEQFF. In DNA, the CDR3 is TGTGCCTGGAACCGGGAGGCCTCCTACAATGAGCAGTTCTTC. Using reference TRBV30 and TRBJ2-1 for the parts outside the CDR3, the full variable domain is SQTIHQWPATLVQPVGSPLSLECTVEGTSNPNLYWYRQAAGRGLQLLFYSVGIGQISSEVPQNLSASRPQDRQFILSSKKLLLSDSGFYLCAWNREASYNEQFFGPGTRLTVL.